These T cell receptor beta chains were read from a single sample in a study of T cell responses to AZD1222 COVID-19 vaccine. Profiling relied on immunoSEQ multiplex PCR, and the TCRdb table lists in-frame clones only, not all of them. This table has 140,000 to 150,000 clones, over 80% appearing once. The material was peripheral blood, obtained on day 0 of MenACWY control vaccination. These receptors all come from an adult in good health. Each CDR3 is given with its conserved first and last residue. Fields, in order: V gene, J gene, clone size, D gene, CDR3 protein, CDR3 DNA. A D gene is named only where the DNA matches it firmly. Part of the rows lack a size; the others show once, few, many or a class for expanded clones.

v_call: TRBV10-2
j_call: TRBJ1-3
clone_size: .
d_call: .
cdr3_aa: CASSGKGGGRNTIYF
cdr3_nt: TGCGCCAGCAGTGGCAAGGGTGGAGGTCGAAACACCATATATTTT

v_call: TRBV7-2
j_call: TRBJ2-1
clone_size: .
d_call: .
cdr3_aa: CASSPQGSRSYNEQFF
cdr3_nt: TGTGCCAGCAGCCCCCAGGGATCACGGTCCTACAATGAGCAGTTCTTC

v_call: TRBV7-2
j_call: TRBJ2-7
clone_size: .
d_call: .
cdr3_aa: CASSLQVSSYEQYF
cdr3_nt: TGTGCCAGCAGCTTACAGGTTAGCTCCTACGAGCAGTACTTC

v_call: TRBV6-1
j_call: TRBJ2-1
clone_size: .
d_call: TRBD2
cdr3_aa: CASSAFLTSVAGNEQFF
cdr3_nt: TGTGCCAGCAGTGCTTTTTTGACTAGCGTTGCGGGGAATGAGCAGTTCTTC

v_call: TRBV20-1
j_call: TRBJ2-2
clone_size: few
d_call: .
cdr3_aa: CSASSWLLANTGELFF
cdr3_nt: TGCAGTGCTAGTAGCTGGCTCCTGGCGAACACCGGGGAGCTGTTTTTT

v_call: TRBV19
j_call: TRBJ2-7
clone_size: .
d_call: TRBD1
cdr3_aa: CASSLGTGSYEQYF
cdr3_nt: TGTGCCAGTAGTTTGGGGACAGGGAGCTACGAGCAGTACTTC

v_call: TRBV10-2
j_call: TRBJ2-3
clone_size: .
d_call: .
cdr3_aa: CASRALGVRTDTQYF
cdr3_nt: TGCGCCAGCAGAGCCCTAGGTGTAAGGACAGATACGCAGTATTTT

v_call: TRBV15
j_call: TRBJ1-5
clone_size: .
d_call: .
cdr3_aa: CATSAGNQPQHF
cdr3_nt: TGTGCCACCAGCGCTGGGAATCAGCCCCAGCATTTT

v_call: TRBV5-4
j_call: TRBJ2-5
clone_size: .
d_call: .
cdr3_aa: CASSPWTGQETQYF
cdr3_nt: TGTGCCAGCAGCCCATGGACGGGACAAGAGACCCAGTACTTC

v_call: TRBV6-5
j_call: TRBJ1-1
clone_size: .
d_call: TRBD1
cdr3_aa: CAIWTGRIRTEAFF
cdr3_nt: TGTGCCATTTGGACAGGGCGGATCCGCACTGAAGCTTTCTTT

v_call: TRBV24-1
j_call: TRBJ2-1
clone_size: .
d_call: .
cdr3_aa: CATSDLLRSGNEQFF
cdr3_nt: TGTGCCACCAGTGATTTGCTGAGGAGCGGCAATGAGCAGTTCTTC

v_call: TRBV11-3
j_call: TRBJ2-5
clone_size: once
d_call: .
cdr3_aa: CASSGATQETQYF
cdr3_nt: TGTGCCAGCAGCGGGGCTACCCAAGAGACCCAGTACTTC

v_call: TRBV19
j_call: TRBJ1-1
clone_size: few
d_call: .
cdr3_aa: CASSIYETEAFF
cdr3_nt: TGTGCCAGTAGTATATATGAGACTGAAGCTTTCTTT

v_call: TRBV2
j_call: TRBJ1-3
clone_size: once
d_call: .
cdr3_aa: CASSEGAGDTIYF
cdr3_nt: TGTGCCAGCAGTGAGGGCGCTGGGGACACCATATATTTT

v_call: TRBV29-1
j_call: TRBJ1-1
clone_size: .
d_call: .
cdr3_aa: CSVEVARSEAFF
cdr3_nt: TGCAGCGTTGAAGTAGCGAGGTCTGAAGCTTTCTTT

v_call: TRBV19
j_call: TRBJ1-1
clone_size: .
d_call: .
cdr3_aa: CASIGVMNTEAFF
cdr3_nt: TGTGCCAGTATTGGGGTTATGAACACTGAAGCTTTCTTT

v_call: TRBV5-1
j_call: TRBJ2-4
clone_size: .
d_call: .
cdr3_aa: CASSLDRGVSKNIQYF
cdr3_nt: TGCGCCAGCAGCTTGGATAGGGGGGTTTCCAAAAACATTCAGTACTTC

v_call: TRBV30
j_call: TRBJ2-5
clone_size: .
d_call: TRBD1
cdr3_aa: CAWDGQGGSQYF
cdr3_nt: TGTGCCTGGGACGGACAGGGGGGGTCCCAGTACTTC

v_call: TRBV6-4
j_call: TRBJ1-6
clone_size: .
d_call: TRBD1
cdr3_aa: CASSALGQGGSPLHF
cdr3_nt: TGTGCCAGCAGTGCCCTCGGACAGGGTGGTTCACCCCTCCACTTT

v_call: TRBV5-6
j_call: TRBJ1-4
clone_size: .
d_call: .
cdr3_aa: CASSFGLNEKLFF
cdr3_nt: TGTGCCAGCAGCTTTGGGCTTAATGAAAAACTGTTTTTT

v_call: TRBV2
j_call: TRBJ1-6
clone_size: .
d_call: .
cdr3_aa: CASRGTASYNSPLHF
cdr3_nt: TGTGCCAGCAGAGGGACGGCGTCCTATAATTCACCCCTCCACTTT

v_call: TRBV2
j_call: TRBJ2-2
clone_size: few
d_call: .
cdr3_aa: CASRRLTSNTGELFF
cdr3_nt: TGTGCCAGCAGACGGCTAACCTCGAACACCGGGGAGCTGTTTTTT

v_call: TRBV5-4
j_call: TRBJ1-2
clone_size: .
d_call: TRBD1
cdr3_aa: CASSNPGQPNYGYTF
cdr3_nt: TGTGCCAGCAGTAATCCGGGACAGCCTAACTATGGCTACACCTTC

v_call: TRBV30
j_call: TRBJ1-1
clone_size: .
d_call: .
cdr3_aa: CAWSVPPVLAALNTEAFF
cdr3_nt: TGTGCCTGGAGTGTACCTCCGGTCTTGGCAGCTCTGAACACTGAAGCTTTCTTT

v_call: TRBV5-1
j_call: TRBJ2-3
clone_size: .
d_call: TRBD2
cdr3_aa: CASSQGLVGDTQYF
cdr3_nt: TGCGCCAGCAGCCAAGGACTAGTCGGAGATACGCAGTATTTT

v_call: TRBV4-2
j_call: TRBJ2-2
clone_size: once
d_call: .
cdr3_aa: CASSQGWPENTGELFF
cdr3_nt: TGTGCCAGCAGCCAAGGGTGGCCAGAGAACACCGGGGAGCTGTTTTTT

v_call: TRBV5-1
j_call: TRBJ1-4
clone_size: .
d_call: TRBD1
cdr3_aa: CASSLVLTGGDEKLFF
cdr3_nt: TGCGCCAGCAGCTTGGTCCTGACAGGGGGGGATGAAAAACTGTTTTTT

v_call: TRBV14
j_call: TRBJ1-6
clone_size: .
d_call: .
cdr3_aa: CASSHDRYNSPLHF
cdr3_nt: TGTGCCAGCAGTCACGACAGGTATAATTCACCCCTCCACTTT

v_call: TRBV5-1
j_call: TRBJ1-6
clone_size: .
d_call: .
cdr3_aa: CASSLAQGDSPLHF
cdr3_nt: TGCGCCAGCAGCTTGGCTCAAGGGGATTCACCCCTCCACTTT

v_call: TRBV12-3/TRBV12-4
j_call: TRBJ1-2
clone_size: once
d_call: TRBD1
cdr3_aa: CASTLDRGHGYTF
cdr3_nt: TGTGCCAGCACCCTAGACAGGGGGCACGGCTACACCTTC

v_call: TRBV7-9
j_call: TRBJ2-5
clone_size: .
d_call: .
cdr3_aa: CASSLMQGQETQYF
cdr3_nt: TGTGCCAGCAGCTTAATGCAGGGCCAAGAGACCCAGTACTTC

v_call: TRBV3-1/TRBV3-2
j_call: TRBJ2-1
clone_size: .
d_call: TRBD2
cdr3_aa: CASSHGSGGYNEQFF
cdr3_nt: TGTGCCAGCAGCCATGGGAGCGGGGGTTACAATGAGCAGTTCTTC